This T cell receptor (beta chain) was captured in a study of blood T cell repertoires in COVID-19. In the study overall: There were acute and convalescent COVID-19 samples, and they came from the United States, Italy and Spain. Sources were T cells, B-cell-depleted T cells, or PBMCs; the material itself was cDNA or gDNA.

The repertoire was sequenced with immunoSEQ multiplex PCR; TCRdb's copy has only in-frame clones and lacks some. The repertoire has roughly 78,000 clones, around nine tenths of them found once; the top ten carry 1.5% to 2%. The V end lost 8 bases, the J end lost 2 bases, and 22 bases lay between the germline ends. This CDR3 spans 15 amino acids. The V gene's germline CDR1 is GTSNPN and CDR2 SVGIG (reference sequence). The receptor was isolated from a woman aged 55-70 years with acute or convalescent COVID-19. J is TRBJ2-7 and V is TRBV30, with D tentatively TRBD1 (8 bases). Sample: peripheral blood. The CDR3 loop is CAQGASGGGTYEQYF. The CDR3 bases are TGTGCCCAGGGGGCGAGTGGCGGGGGTACCTACGAGCAGTACTTC.